This is a list of T cell receptor beta chains from one sample in a study of shared T cell receptors in the human thymus. Method: immunoSEQ multiplex PCR; TCRdb's copy keeps in-frame clones and lacks some. Of 720,000 or so clones in the sample, 70% to 90% were seen once. This sample also belongs to another study, concerning human thymus T cells.

What was sequenced was thymocytes. Receptors originate from a girl under three years old with a congenital heart defect. Both conserved end residues are part of each CDR3. Clone size is shown for a subset of rows, as once, few, many or a class of expanded clone.

CDR3: CASSESLQVPNTEAFF
V: TRBV2
size: -
J: TRBJ1-1

CDR3: CASSWERGYGYTF
V: TRBV7-2
size: -
J: TRBJ1-2

CDR3: CASRALVCGENTEAFF
V: TRBV11-2
size: -
J: TRBJ1-1

CDR3: CASKSRGTNEKLFF
V: TRBV2
size: -
J: TRBJ1-4

CDR3: CASSMGGVQPQHF
V: TRBV7-2
size: -
J: TRBJ1-5

CDR3: CASSQLAVRTDTQYF
V: TRBV14
size: -
J: TRBJ2-3

CDR3: CASSPQNYGYTF
V: TRBV7-8
size: -
J: TRBJ1-2

CDR3: CASSYALGAREKLFF
V: TRBV6-6
size: -
J: TRBJ1-4

CDR3: CASSLKLGRSPGNTIYF
V: TRBV5-1
size: -
J: TRBJ1-3

CDR3: CASRPEKRVYEQYF
V: TRBV5-1
size: -
J: TRBJ2-7

CDR3: CASSLVSSGGQGGYTF
V: TRBV11-3
size: once
J: TRBJ1-2

CDR3: CASSPPGPQGLNTEAFF
V: TRBV27
size: -
J: TRBJ1-1

CDR3: CSVKKDRTHTEAFF
V: TRBV29-1
size: -
J: TRBJ1-1

CDR3: CASANTPPGQGAPEPQHF
V: TRBV12-5
size: -
J: TRBJ1-5

CDR3: CASSLVRGTGELFF
V: TRBV5-8
size: -
J: TRBJ2-2

CDR3: CASSLRGIAGNTIYF
V: TRBV5-6
size: -
J: TRBJ1-3

CDR3: CASSLLRDRGRENTEAFF
V: TRBV7-9
size: -
J: TRBJ1-1

CDR3: CASSHRQGVYYEQYF
V: TRBV4-1
size: -
J: TRBJ2-7

CDR3: CASSFSYRGPTSTDTQYF
V: TRBV28
size: -
J: TRBJ2-3

CDR3: CASSQDERDNQPQHF
V: TRBV4-1
size: few
J: TRBJ1-5

CDR3: CASSGPSGNTIYF
V: TRBV19
size: -
J: TRBJ1-3

CDR3: CASSFLTRATGELFF
V: TRBV5-1
size: once
J: TRBJ2-2

CDR3: CARRGGASLHNEQFF
V: TRBV2
size: -
J: TRBJ2-1

CDR3: CASNKRGAYLNNEQFF
V: TRBV19
size: -
J: TRBJ2-1

CDR3: CAREVWGVMFF
V: TRBV2
size: -
J: TRBJ2-1

CDR3: CASSVGGSPLHNEQFF
V: TRBV9
size: -
J: TRBJ2-1

CDR3: CASSASTGSGGYTF
V: TRBV6-1
size: -
J: TRBJ1-2

CDR3: CASSVGVSGNTIYF
V: TRBV9
size: -
J: TRBJ1-3

CDR3: CASSSGQGSPLQYF
V: TRBV5-1
size: -
J: TRBJ2-7

CDR3: CASSSPTMATDTQYF
V: TRBV7-2
size: -
J: TRBJ2-3

CDR3: CASSFTNLDSGGTNEKLFF
V: TRBV5-6
size: -
J: TRBJ1-4

CDR3: CASSLGGQVAAYEQYF
V: TRBV7-9
size: few
J: TRBJ2-7

CDR3: CASSLPTGAKTDTQYF
V: TRBV5-5
size: -
J: TRBJ2-3

CDR3: CASSRPDRILAKNIQYF
V: TRBV5-6
size: -
J: TRBJ2-4

CDR3: CASRGIWTGYVNEQFF
V: TRBV4-1
size: -
J: TRBJ2-1

CDR3: CASSQGRQGGESKTYEQYF
V: TRBV4-3
size: -
J: TRBJ2-7

CDR3: CASSLRQVNTEAFF
V: TRBV5-4
size: -
J: TRBJ1-1